This entry describes one T cell receptor beta chain. This clone appeared a few times. Its antigen is currently not known. At one of its ends the junction is not consistent with the germline gene, which may arise from a read error. This specimen comes from a study of metastatic and nonmetastatic thyroid tumors (dated by TCRdb to the early 2020s). Regarding the research as a whole: Repertoires from peripheral blood and from tumor or nodule tissue samples of malignant and benign thyroid patients were compared.

The paper's findings and limits, for the study overall: TCR beta diversity was reported as significantly higher in malignant tumors than in benign nodules, in both blood and tumor samples.

The CDR3 runs 16 amino acids, cysteine and phenylalanine included. Only the CDR3 portion is preserved as DNA: 48 bases, with reading frame beginning at the first base. CDR1 and CDR2, looked up from the germline V gene, are MNHEY and SVGAGI. The library was produced with PCR. Sequencing was performed on an Illumina HiSeq 4000. High-throughput sequencing was used to profile the TCR beta-chain CDR3 region of each patient. For the original study's pipeline: CDR3 differences across clinicopathological groups were used to build a classifier for discriminating distant-metastatic papillary thyroid cancer patients. The Shannon index was used to assess repertoire diversity, and the Morisita-Horn index was used to assess tumor-blood repertoire similarity. TCRdb cleaned the public reads at Q25 with fastp, built clones with MiXCR and kept in-frame beta chains. TCRdb assigned the V and J calls; the authors' analysis was not used. Recorded for this sample are under 8,500 clones; approximately 23% of them occurred a single time. The top ten clones comprise roughly a quarter of the sample.

No treatment had been received by any patient before thyroid surgery. Using T-cell receptor beta sequencing, the study looked back at clinical samples from patients collected from the early 2010s to the late 2010s. Specimen: tumor tissue. This sequence was found in a female donor with papillary thyroid cancer or a benign thyroid nodule (not recorded which). Some clones in this sample may be carry-over from other donors' samples. The chain uses TRBV6-5 and TRBJ2-3, with TRBD1 matching 7 junction bases. DNA sequence: TGCGCCAGCAGTGTAACCGGGACAGCCGCACCAGATACGCAGTATTTT. The translation is CASSVTGTAAPDTQYF.